Ten or more counts support the clone carrying this TCR beta chain. Its antigen is unknown. The data originate from a study of T-cell memory formation after mild COVID-19. TCRdb re-called the 5' RACE reads with MiXCR, one entry per CDR3 protein. The table shows tens of thousands of distinct CDR3 sequences, with 10% to 15% occurring only once. This CDR3 is 11 amino acids long. V shed 3 bases and J shed 7 bases, with 4 bases lying between them. Whole-study results and caveats: Shrinking CD4+ clones were chiefly CM and EM; CD8+ ones were chiefly EMRA.

This clonotype originated in an adult woman who had mild COVID-19 (a few samples of this study predate the infection). Cell type and time point are not known. The gene calls are TRBV12-3 or TRBV12-4 and TRBJ2-1, with D unclear. The sequencing sample was made of PBMCs or a T cell subset sorted from them (not recorded which). CDR3 bases: TGTGCCAGCAGTTTGAGGAATGAGCAGTTCTTC. The encoded protein is CASSLRNEQFF.